A single sample is the source of the 11 T cell receptor beta chains below, sequenced in a study of cytomegalovirus exposure and HLA in healthy donors. It was with 60 Vbeta and 13 Jbeta primers that the PCR ran. Assay: immunoSEQ multiplex PCR; the TCRdb copy retains only in-frame clones and omits some. The top ten hold 0.2% to 0.25% of the sample, which has 200,000 to 250,000 clones, less than 85% seen once. The sequenced sample consisted of PBMCs. These receptors came from a girl aged 2 to 9 in good health and CMV-seronegative.

V is TRBV6-5 and J is TRBJ1-2; 7 positions match TRBD1. Per germline, CDR1 MNHEY and CDR2 SVGAGI. The CDR3 loop spans 16 amino acids. Trimming took 2 bases from V and 5 from J; bases not matched to a gene: 11. The CDR3 is CASSYTRLGQIYGYTF. The CDR3 region has the DNA TGTGCCAGCAGTTACACGCGACTGGGACAGATATATGGCTACACCTTC.

Comment on this clone: At one of its ends the junction is not consistent with the germline gene, which may arise from a read error. The rearrangement joins TRBV6-5 to TRBJ1-2, with D unclear. The CDR3 runs 13 residues. The V gene's germline CDR1 is MNHEY and CDR2 SVGAGI. CDR3 nucleotides: TGTGCCAGCAGCTATGGGAGATTAAATGGCTGCACCTTC. Translated, it gives CASSYGRLNGCTF.

The chain recombines TRBV14 with TRBJ2-7; 7 positions match TRBD1. J lost 10 bases, V lost 0 bases, and 6 bases had no gene match. The CDR3 has 13 residues. Looked up from germline, CDR1 is SGHDN and CDR2 is FVKESK. The CDR3 DNA follows: TGTGCCAGCAGCCAAGAGAGGGGGCTCGGACAGTACTTC. This sequence encodes CASSQERGLGQYF.

The chain joins TRBV7-9 to TRBJ2-3; 13 bases are a match to TRBD2. The trim removed 4 bases at V and 4 bases at J, leaving 5 bases unmatched. The CDR3 spans 16 residues. The germline V gene encodes CDR1 SEHNR and CDR2 FQNEAQ (reference sequence). The CDR3 region has the DNA TGTGCCAGCAGCTCACGGACTAGCGGGGGATCAGATACGCAGTATTTT. This sequence encodes CASSSRTSGGSDTQYF.

The chain is built from TRBV29-1 and TRBJ2-1, with 11 bases aligning to TRBD2. Per germline, CDR1 SQVTM and CDR2 ANQGSEA. The CDR3 runs to 14 residues. Losses at the gene ends were 6 bases for V and 3 bases for J; bases not matched to a gene: 4. The CDR3 reads CSVGGLAVYNEQFF. DNA of the CDR3: TGCAGCGTCGGGGGACTAGCGGTCTACAATGAGCAGTTCTTC.

J is TRBJ1-3 and V is TRBV7-9; no firm D call. The germline V and J ends were trimmed by 3 bases and 0 bases, with 6 bases remaining between them. Germline V gene data show CDR1 as SEHNR and CDR2 as FQNEAQ (reference sequence). The CDR3 loop spans 14 amino acids. The CDR3 coding sequence is TGTGCCAGCAGCTTGGGGAGCTCTGGAAACACCATATATTTT. It yields the protein CASSLGSSGNTIYF.

This clone appeared a single time. The J gene is TRBJ2-1, the V gene TRBV15, with 7 bases aligning to TRBD2. Losses at the gene ends were 3 bases for V and 4 bases for J; bases not matched to a gene: 9. The CDR3 consists of 16 residues. Looked up from germline, CDR1 is LNHNV and CDR2 is YYDKDF (reference sequence). The chain's CDR3 is CATSRGLAARYNEQFF. The CDR3 DNA reads TGTGCCACCAGCAGGGGTCTAGCGGCTAGATACAATGAGCAGTTCTTC.

V gene TRBV6-5 combines with J gene TRBJ1-2; D is undetermined. The V end was cut by 6 bases, the J end by 8 bases, with 19 bases between. The CDR3 consists of 14 residues. Germline-derived CDR1 and CDR2 are MNHEY and SVGAGI. CDR3 region: CASRAGGSLTGYTF. Here the CDR3 DNA reads TGTGCCAGCAGAGCAGGAGGCAGTCTTACCGGCTACACCTTC.

This chain uses TRBV11-2 with TRBJ2-3; 11 bases fit TRBD1. The CDR3 loop spans 18 amino acids. CDR1 and CDR2 (germline): SGHAT, FQNNGV. With V trimmed by 1 base and J by 6 bases, 12 bases remained unmatched. The CDR3 DNA follows: TGTGCCAGCAGCTTAGTACTTATCCGGGACAGGGGGATGGATACGCAGTATTTT. Encoded protein: CASSLVLIRDRGMDTQYF.

The gene calls are TRBV6-1 and TRBJ2-3, with 10 bases that match TRBD2. The CDR3 length is 16 residues. Germline assignment: CDR1 MNHNS and CDR2 SASEGT. Trimming at V came to 6 bases and at J to 2 bases, leaving 8 bases not matched to a gene. CDR3 in DNA: TGTGCCAGCAGCGAACTAGCGGGGACCCTCACAGATACGCAGTATTTT. Amino acid sequence: CASSELAGTLTDTQYF.

This clone came up a few times. The V call is TRBV29-1, the J call TRBJ2-5, with a weak D call TRBD2 (6 bases). The CDR3 totals 13 residues. V gave up 6 bases and J gave up 5 bases, with 16 bases separating them. Germline CDR1 reads SQVTM; CDR2 reads ANQGSEA. The DNA of the CDR3 is TGCAGCGTAAAAGGACTAATCCTGGAGACCCAGTACTTC. It translates to CSVKGLILETQYF. Drawing the rest from reference TRBV29-1 and TRBJ2-5, the complete variable domain is SAVISQKPSRDICQRGTSLTIQCQVDSQVTMMFWYRQQPGQSLTLIATANQGSEATYESGFVIDKFPISRPNLTFSTLTVSNMSPEDSSIYLCSVKGLILETQYFGPGTRLLVL.